This T cell receptor (beta chain) is drawn from a study of OX40 agonist ivuxolimab in advanced cancers. Study results and caveats: Antigen specificity was not determined for the expanded peripheral T cells.

Details on this clone: Its antigen is undetermined.

The V end lost 0 bases, the J end lost 0 bases, and 8 bases lay between the germline ends. Germline V CDR1 and CDR2: SGHNT, YYREEE (reference sequence). The CDR3 sequence is 15 residues long. Sequenced by immunoSEQ multiplex PCR; TCRdb stores in-frame clones only, minus some. The top ten clones hold roughly 0.66% of a sample with 90,000 to 120,000 clones, around 93% of them seen once. This clonotype originated in an adult with an advanced solid tumor such as melanoma, head and neck, liver or kidney cancer. The rearrangement links TRBV5-4 to TRBJ2-3; no reliable D call. The source was CD4+ or CD8+ T cells sorted from blood, collected in a trial of the OX40 agonist ivuxolimab. The CDR3 loop is CASSLDVTSTDTQYF. CDR3 nucleotides: TGTGCCAGCAGCTTGGACGTTACTAGCACAGATACGCAGTATTTT.